The 10 T cell receptor beta chains given below trace back to one sample, sequenced in a study of T cell responses to AZD1222 COVID-19 vaccine. The data were produced by immunoSEQ multiplex PCR, yet TCRdb's version contains in-frame clones alone and is incomplete. Here the sample spans tens of thousands of clones, roughly nine tenths being singletons. The source material was peripheral blood, sampled 28 days after the second AZD1222 dose. The receptors were sampled from an adult who received the AZD1222 COVID-19 vaccine.

DNA of the CDR3: TGTGCCAGCAGTTACAGTCTCGGGGGTGGCTACACCTTC. Amino acid sequence: CASSYSLGGGYTF. This rearrangement joins TRBV6-5 to TRBJ1-2; D possibly corresponds to TRBD1 (5 bases). Trimming took 2 bases from V and 7 from J, leaving 11 bases between them. This CDR3 region has 13 residues. Germline values: CDR1 MNHEY, CDR2 SVGAGI.

The CDR3 is CASSLAFNFGLAGDEQYF. In nucleotides, the CDR3 is TGTGCCAGCAGCTTAGCCTTTAATTTTGGACTAGCGGGCGACGAGCAGTACTTC. V gene TRBV11-2 combines with J gene TRBJ2-7; 11 bases align to TRBD2. Germline V CDR1 and CDR2: SGHAT, FQNNGV. After removal of 1 base from V and 5 bases from J, the junction contained 13 bases not matched to a gene. CDR3 length equals 18 residues.

The V and J genes are TRBV29-1 and TRBJ2-3; no clear D gene. The CDR3 covers 13 residues. Germline CDR1 and CDR2: SQVTM and ANQGSEA. Trimming took 7 bases from V and 1 from J, leaving 12 bases between them. The CDR3 DNA is TGCAGCGCCTCCACTTCCCGCACAGATACGCAGTATTTT. Amino acid sequence: CSASTSRTDTQYF.

This clone showed up just once. The chain carries TRBV7-6 and TRBJ2-7, with 9 bases that match TRBD1. J was trimmed by 4 bases and V by 7 bases; bases with no gene match: 5. The length of the CDR3 is 13 residues. Germline-derived CDR1 and CDR2 are SGHVS and FNYEAQ. The CDR3 DNA is TGTGCCAGCACCCCGGGACAGGGTTACGAGCAGTACTTC. Its translation is CASTPGQGYEQYF.

This clone was seen just once. This sequence joins TRBV7-2 and TRBJ1-3; D perhaps matches TRBD1 (5 bases). Deletions cut 2 bases from V and 8 bases from J, with 22 bases between. The germline V gene encodes CDR1 SGHTA and CDR2 FQGNSA. The length of the CDR3 is 17 residues. DNA of the CDR3: TGTGCCAGCAGCTTAATAGTCCCGAAACAGTCAGGGCACACCATATATTTT. This codes for CASSLIVPKQSGHTIYF.

As DNA, the CDR3 is TGTGCCAGCAGTTTAGCCGGGAGGACCAATCAGCCCCAGCATTTT. It is translated as CASSLAGRTNQPQHF. J is TRBJ1-5 and V is TRBV28; D is ambiguous. The CDR3 is 15 residues long. The germline V and J ends were trimmed by 2 bases and 3 bases, with 11 bases remaining between them. CDR1 is MDHEN and CDR2 is SYDVKM in the germline V gene.

This clone showed up just once. The rearrangement links TRBV10-1 to TRBJ1-2, with D possibly matching TRBD1 (6 bases). This CDR3 is 13 amino acids long. CDR1 is WNHNN and CDR2 is SYGVQD in the germline V gene (reference sequence). Trimming stripped 4 bases from V and 4 bases from J, with 10 bases between. The CDR3 protein is CASSGTVGYGYTF. The CDR3 bases are TGCGCCAGCAGTGGGACAGTTGGCTATGGCTACACCTTC.

This chain links TRBV10-3 with TRBJ1-4; 7 bases are shared with TRBD1. This CDR3 has 13 residues. The ends lost 11 bases at V and 6 bases at J; junction bases unmatched: 9. Looked up from germline, CDR1 is ENHRY and CDR2 is SYGVKD. The CDR3 spells CALRTGEDEKLFF. The CDR3 DNA sequence: TGTGCCTTACGGACAGGTGAGGATGAAAAACTGTTTTTT.

The rearrangement links TRBV7-9 to TRBJ1-1; D is unclear. This CDR3 region has 14 residues. Germline V gene data show CDR1 as SEHNR and CDR2 as FQNEAQ (reference sequence). V lost 4 bases, J lost 1 base, and 10 bases lay in between. CDR3: CASSSIGWNTEAFF. The CDR3 DNA reads as TGTGCCAGCAGCTCCATAGGATGGAACACTGAAGCTTTCTTT.

The chain is built from TRBV11-2 and TRBJ1-2; D might be TRBD1 (5 bases). The length of the CDR3 is 17 residues. The germline V gene has CDR1 SGHAT and CDR2 FQNNGV. V lost 1 base to trimming and J lost 1 base, with 16 bases between them. The CDR3 bases are TGTGCCAGCAGCTTAGTTCATCGACAGTCTCTTAACTATGGCTACACCTTC. Protein: CASSLVHRQSLNYGYTF.